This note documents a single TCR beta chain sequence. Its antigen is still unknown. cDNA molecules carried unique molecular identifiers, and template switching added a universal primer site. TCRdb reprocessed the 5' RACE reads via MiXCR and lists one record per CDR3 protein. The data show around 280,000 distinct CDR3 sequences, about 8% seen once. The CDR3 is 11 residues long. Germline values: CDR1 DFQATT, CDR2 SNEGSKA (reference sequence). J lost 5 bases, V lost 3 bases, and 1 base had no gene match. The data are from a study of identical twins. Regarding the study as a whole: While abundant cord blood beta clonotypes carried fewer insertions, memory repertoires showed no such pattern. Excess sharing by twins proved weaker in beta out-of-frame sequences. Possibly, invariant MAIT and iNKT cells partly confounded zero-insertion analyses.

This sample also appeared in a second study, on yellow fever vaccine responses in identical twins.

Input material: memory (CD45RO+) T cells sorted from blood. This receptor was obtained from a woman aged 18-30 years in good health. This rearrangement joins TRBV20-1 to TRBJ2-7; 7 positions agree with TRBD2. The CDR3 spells CSARGGDEQYV. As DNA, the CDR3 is TGCAGTGCTAGGGGAGGGGACGAGCAGTACGTC.